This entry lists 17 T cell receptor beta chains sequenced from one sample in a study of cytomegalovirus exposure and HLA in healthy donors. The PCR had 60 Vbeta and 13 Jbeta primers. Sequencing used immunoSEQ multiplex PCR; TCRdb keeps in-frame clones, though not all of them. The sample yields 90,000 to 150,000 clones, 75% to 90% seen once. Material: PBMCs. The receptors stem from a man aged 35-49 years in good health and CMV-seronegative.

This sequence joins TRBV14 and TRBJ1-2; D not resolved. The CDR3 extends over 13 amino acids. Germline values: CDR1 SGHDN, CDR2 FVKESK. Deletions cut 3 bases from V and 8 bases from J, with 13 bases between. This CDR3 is CASSHRVDRGYTF. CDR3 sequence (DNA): TGTGCCAGCAGCCATCGGGTCGACCGGGGCTACACCTTC.

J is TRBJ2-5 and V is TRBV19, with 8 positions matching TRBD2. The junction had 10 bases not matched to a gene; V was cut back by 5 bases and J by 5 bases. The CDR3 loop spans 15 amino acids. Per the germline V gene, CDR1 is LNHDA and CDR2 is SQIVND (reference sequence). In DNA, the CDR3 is TGTGCCAGTAGTCTAACGGGGGGGCCGTTGGAGACCCAGTACTTC. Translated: CASSLTGGPLETQYF. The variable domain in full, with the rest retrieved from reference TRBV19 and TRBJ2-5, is DGGITQSPKYLFRKEGQNVTLSCEQNLNHDAMYWYRQDPGQGLRLIYYSQIVNDFQKGDIAEGYSVSREKKESFPLTVTSAQKNPTAFYLCASSLTGGPLETQYFGPGTRLLVL.

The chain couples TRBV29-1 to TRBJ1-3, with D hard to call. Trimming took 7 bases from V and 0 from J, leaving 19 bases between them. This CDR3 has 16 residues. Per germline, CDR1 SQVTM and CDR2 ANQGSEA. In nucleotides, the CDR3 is TGCAGCGCTGGGTCGGGATCAATGCACTCTGGAAACACCATATATTTT. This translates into CSAGSGSMHSGNTIYF.

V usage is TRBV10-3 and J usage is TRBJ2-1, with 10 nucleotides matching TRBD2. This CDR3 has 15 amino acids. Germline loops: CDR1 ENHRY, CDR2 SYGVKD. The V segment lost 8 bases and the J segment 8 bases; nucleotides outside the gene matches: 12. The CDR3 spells CAIRSPAGGFDEQFF. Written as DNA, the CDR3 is TGTGCCATCCGAAGCCCAGCGGGAGGGTTTGATGAGCAGTTCTTC.

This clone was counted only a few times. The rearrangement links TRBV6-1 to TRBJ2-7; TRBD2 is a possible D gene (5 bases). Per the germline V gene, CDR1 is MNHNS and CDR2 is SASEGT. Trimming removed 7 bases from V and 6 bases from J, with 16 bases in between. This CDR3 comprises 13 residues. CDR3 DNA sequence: TGTGCCAGCAAGGCGGACCGAGGAGGCGAGCAGTACTTC. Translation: CASKADRGGEQYF.

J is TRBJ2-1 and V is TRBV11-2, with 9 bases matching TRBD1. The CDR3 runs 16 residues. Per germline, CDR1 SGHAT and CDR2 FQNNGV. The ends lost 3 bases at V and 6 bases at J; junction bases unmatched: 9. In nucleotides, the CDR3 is TGTGCCAGCAGCTTTCCCGGGACAGGGCTCGTCAATGAGCAGTTCTTC. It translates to CASSFPGTGLVNEQFF. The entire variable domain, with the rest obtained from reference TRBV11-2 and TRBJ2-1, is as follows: EAGVAQSPRYKIIEKRQSVAFWCNPISGHATLYWYQQILGQGPKLLIQFQNNGVVDDSQLPKDRFSAERLKGVDSTLKIQPAKLEDSAVYLCASSFPGTGLVNEQFFGPGTRLTVL.

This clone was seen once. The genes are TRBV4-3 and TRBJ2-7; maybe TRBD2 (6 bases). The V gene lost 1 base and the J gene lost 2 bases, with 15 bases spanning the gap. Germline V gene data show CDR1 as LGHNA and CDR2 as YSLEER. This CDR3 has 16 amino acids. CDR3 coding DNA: TGCGCCAGCAGCCAAGTCTCGCGTAGCGGAGCCTACGAGCAGTACTTC. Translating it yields CASSQVSRSGAYEQYF.

Here the CDR3 DNA reads TGTGCCAGCAGTTACGATAGGGAGGGGGCCTACGAGCAGTACTTC. It yields the protein CASSYDREGAYEQYF. The rearrangement links TRBV6-5 to TRBJ2-7; D might be TRBD2 (7 bases). Germline-derived CDR1 and CDR2 are MNHEY and SVGAGI. V gave up 2 bases and J gave up 2 bases, with 13 bases separating them. The CDR3 is made up of 15 amino acids.

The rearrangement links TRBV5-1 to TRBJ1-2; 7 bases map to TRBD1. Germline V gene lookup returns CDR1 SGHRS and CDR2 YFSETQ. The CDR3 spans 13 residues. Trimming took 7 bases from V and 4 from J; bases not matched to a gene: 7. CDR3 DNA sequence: TGCGCCAGCCGGGACAGAATAATCTATGGCTACACCTTC. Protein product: CASRDRIIYGYTF.

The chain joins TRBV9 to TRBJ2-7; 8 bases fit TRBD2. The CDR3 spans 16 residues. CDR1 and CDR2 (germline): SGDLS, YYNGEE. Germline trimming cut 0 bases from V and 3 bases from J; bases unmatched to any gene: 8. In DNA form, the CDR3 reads TGTGCCAGCAGCGTAGCCGGTAGCGGGGCAGTCTACGAGCAGTACTTC. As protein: CASSVAGSGAVYEQYF.

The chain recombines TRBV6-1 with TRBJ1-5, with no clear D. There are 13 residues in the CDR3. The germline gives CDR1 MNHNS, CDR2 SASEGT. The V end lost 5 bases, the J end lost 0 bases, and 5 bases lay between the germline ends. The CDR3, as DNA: TGTGCCAGCAGTCGGGATAGCAATCAGCCCCAGCATTTT. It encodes CASSRDSNQPQHF.

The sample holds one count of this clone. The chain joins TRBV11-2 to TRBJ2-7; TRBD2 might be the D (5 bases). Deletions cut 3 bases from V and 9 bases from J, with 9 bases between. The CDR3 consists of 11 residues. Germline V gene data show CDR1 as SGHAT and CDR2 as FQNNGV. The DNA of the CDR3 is TGTGCCAGCAGCTTCAATCGGGGGCAGTACTTC. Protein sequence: CASSFNRGQYF.

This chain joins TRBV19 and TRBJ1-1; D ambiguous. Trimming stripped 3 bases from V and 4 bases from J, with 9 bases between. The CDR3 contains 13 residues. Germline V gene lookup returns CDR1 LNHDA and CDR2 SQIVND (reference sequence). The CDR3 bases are TGTGCCAGTAGTATCGTCCGGGGCACTGAAGCTTTCTTT. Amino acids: CASSIVRGTEAFF.

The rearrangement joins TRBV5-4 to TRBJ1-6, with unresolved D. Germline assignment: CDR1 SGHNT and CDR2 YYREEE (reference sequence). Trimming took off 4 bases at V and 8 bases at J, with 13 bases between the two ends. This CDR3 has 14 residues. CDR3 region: CASSPNWRDSPLHF. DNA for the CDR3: TGTGCCAGCAGCCCTAATTGGAGGGATTCACCCCTCCACTTT. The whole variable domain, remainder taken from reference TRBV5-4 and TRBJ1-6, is ETGVTQSPTHLIKTRGQQVTLRCSSQSGHNTVSWYQQALGQGPQFIFQYYREEENGRGNFPPRFSGLQFPNYSSELNVNALELDDSALYLCASSPNWRDSPLHFGNGTRLTVT.

The CDR3 DNA follows: TGTGCCAGCTCACGAGACTTACGGACCTACGAGCAGTACTTC. Translated, it gives CASSRDLRTYEQYF. The chain has TRBV18 and TRBJ2-7, with D unresolved. Between the trimmed V and J ends, which lost 4 bases and 2 bases, there was a span of 12 bases. The CDR3 totals 14 residues. Per the germline V gene, CDR1 is KGHSH and CDR2 is LQKENI.

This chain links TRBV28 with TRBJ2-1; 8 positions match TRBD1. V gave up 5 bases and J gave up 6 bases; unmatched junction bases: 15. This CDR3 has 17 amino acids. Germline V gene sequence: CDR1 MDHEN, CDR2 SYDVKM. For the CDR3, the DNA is TGTGCCAGCAGTCTAGACTATGACAGGGGCGTTCGCAATGAGCAGTTCTTC. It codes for CASSLDYDRGVRNEQFF.

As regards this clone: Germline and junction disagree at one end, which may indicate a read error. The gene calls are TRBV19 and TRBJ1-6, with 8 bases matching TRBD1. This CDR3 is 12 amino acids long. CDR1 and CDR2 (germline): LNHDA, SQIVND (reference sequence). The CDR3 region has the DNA TGTGCCAGTAGTCCCCCCGGACAGGGAAGGACCTTT. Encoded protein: CASSPPGQGRTF.